A selection of T cell receptor beta chains follows, all from one sample in a study of T cells in Graves' hyperthyroidism and ophthalmopathy. TCRdb fed the multiplex PCR reads into MiXCR, producing one record per CDR3 protein. The data show 350,000 to 400,000 distinct CDR3 sequences, 15% to 20% seen once. The sequenced material came from blood. The origin of the receptors is a woman in her late teens or twenties with Graves' hyperthyroidism. Each CDR3 is given with its conserved first and last residue. D genes are given only for firm matches. Only part of the rows carry a size: once, few, many, or a class if the clone is expanded.

J	V	D	size	CDR3	DNA
TRBJ2-1	TRBV5-1	.	.	CASSLGTQREQFF	TGCGCCAGCAGCTTAGGGACTCAAAGGGAGCAGTTCTTC
TRBJ2-7	TRBV7-6	.	many	CASSSEDRGAIYEQYF	TGTGCCAGCAGCTCTGAGGATCGGGGGGCGATATACGAGCAGTACTTC
TRBJ2-7	TRBV20-1	TRBD1	many	CSAQSGDRGLREQYF	TGCAGTGCCCAGAGTGGGGACAGGGGGCTGAGAGAGCAGTACTTC
TRBJ1-5	TRBV6-5	TRBD1	many	CASSYSTGVQPQHF	TGTGCCAGCAGTTACTCGACAGGGGTTCAGCCCCAGCATTTT
TRBJ1-6	TRBV20-1	.	few	CSARDLEQGSSPLHF	TGCAGTGCTAGAGATCTCGAGCAGGGGAGTTCACCCCTCCACTTT
TRBJ2-7	TRBV7-8	.	.	CASSSRRIPYEQYF	TGTGCCAGCAGCTCCCGTAGGATTCCCTACGAGCAGTACTTC
TRBJ1-2	TRBV6-1	.	.	CASGPSGANFYGYTF	TGTGCCAGCGGGCCCTCAGGGGCCAATTTCTATGGCTACACCTTC
TRBJ1-1	TRBV10-3	.	many	CAISESGVRPEAFF	TGTGCCATCAGTGAGTCGGGGGTTAGACCTGAAGCTTTCTTT
TRBJ2-2	TRBV12-3/TRBV12-4	TRBD2	.	CASSLKGGGNTGELFF	TGTGCCAGCAGTTTGAAAGGCGGGGGGAACACCGGGGAGCTGTTTTTT
TRBJ1-1	TRBV20-1	.	.	CSALWGRGDTEACF	TGCAGTGCTTTATGGGGTAGAGGGGACACTGAAGCTTGCTTT
TRBJ1-6	TRBV6-1	.	.	CASREEDRTNSPLHF	TGTGCCAGCAGAGAGGAAGATAGAACGAATTCACCCCTCCACTTT
TRBJ1-1	TRBV12-3/TRBV12-4	.	many	CASSGGGWRDTEAFF	TGTGCCAGCAGTGGGGGGGGTTGGAGGGACACTGAAGCTTTCTTT
TRBJ1-1	TRBV3-1	TRBD1	few	CASSQRDRGITEAFF	TGTGCCAGCAGCCAACGCGACAGGGGGATTACTGAAGCTTTCTTT
TRBJ1-5	TRBV6-2/TRBV6-3	.	many	CASSDGGHQPQHF	TGTGCCAGCAGTGACGGTGGGCATCAGCCCCAGCATTTT
TRBJ2-7	TRBV6-1	TRBD1	many	CASIRGDRGLFREQYF	TGTGCCAGCATCCGAGGGGACAGGGGGCTATTTAGGGAGCAGTACTTC
TRBJ1-1	TRBV2	.	many	CASSPFSEAFF	TGTGCCAGCAGTCCTTTTTCTGAAGCTTTCTTT
TRBJ1-1	TRBV28	TRBD1	many	CASTHGGGRNTEAFF	TGTGCCAGCACCCACGGAGGGGGCAGAAACACTGAAGCTTTCTTT
TRBJ1-1	TRBV12-3/TRBV12-4	.	.	CASGDLMVGEAFF	TGTGCCAGCGGAGATCTAATGGTTGGTGAAGCTTTCTTT
TRBJ2-2	TRBV6-1	.	many	CAGSVVGWVPGELFF	TGTGCCGGCAGTGTGGTGGGTTGGGTCCCCGGGGAGCTGTTTTTT
TRBJ1-3	TRBV12-3/TRBV12-4	TRBD1	many	CASSAATGGPGNTIYF	TGTGCCAGCAGCGCGGCGACAGGGGGCCCTGGAAACACCATATATTTT
TRBJ2-7	TRBV3-1	TRBD1	.	CASSPRTGGSEQYF	TGTGCCAGCAGCCCTCGGACAGGGGGGAGCGAGCAGTACTTC
TRBJ2-2	TRBV2	.	many	CASRSGELFF	TGTGCCAGCAGGTCCGGGGAGCTGTTTTTT
TRBJ2-7	TRBV30	TRBD1	many	CASTGGLGYGQYF	TGTGCCAGCACAGGGGGATTGGGCTACGGGCAGTACTTC
TRBJ2-5	TRBV15	.	many	CATSRDNKETQYF	TGTGCCACCAGCAGAGATAATAAAGAGACCCAGTACTTC
TRBJ1-2	TRBV7-8	TRBD1	many	CASSSRQGVRGYTF	TGTGCCAGCAGCTCGAGACAGGGGGTTAGAGGCTACACCTTC
TRBJ1-5	TRBV27	.	many	CASSSGGRHNQPQHF	TGTGCCAGCAGTTCCGGGGGACGACACAATCAGCCCCAGCATTTT
TRBJ1-6	TRBV5-1	.	few	CASSLLDSPNSPLHF	TGCGCCAGCAGCTTGTTGGACAGCCCCAATTCACCCCTCCACTTT
TRBJ1-1	TRBV19	.	many	CASSISRGSNTEAFF	TGTGCCAGTAGTATAAGCCGGGGCTCGAACACTGAAGCTTTCTTT
TRBJ1-5	TRBV30	.	many	CAWSKALNQPQHF	TGTGCCTGGAGTAAGGCATTGAATCAGCCCCAGCATTTT
TRBJ1-2	TRBV6-5	.	many	CASSYNGIAGYTF	TGTGCCAGCAGTTATAATGGAATAGCGGGCTACACCTTC
TRBJ1-6	TRBV20-1	TRBD1	many	CSARIPGQDHSPLHF	TGCAGTGCTAGGATCCCGGGACAGGATCATTCACCCCTCCACTTT
TRBJ2-7	TRBV11-2	TRBD1	.	CASSRTGGRYEQYF	TGTGCCAGCAGCCGGACAGGGGGCAGGTACGAGCAGTACTTC
TRBJ1-1	TRBV5-1	.	many	CASSLGPGDFRTEAFF	TGCGCCAGCAGCTTGGGGCCAGGGGATTTTAGGACTGAAGCTTTCTTT
TRBJ1-1	TRBV27	.	many	CASSFQPPGSGTEAFF	TGTGCCAGCAGTTTTCAACCCCCAGGGTCGGGCACTGAAGCTTTCTTT
TRBJ2-5	TRBV19	.	many	CASSMNQETQYF	TGTGCCAGTAGTATGAACCAAGAGACCCAGTACTTC
TRBJ2-7	TRBV18	.	.	CASSPRNRSSYEQYF	TGTGCCAGCTCACCCCGGAACCGAAGCTCCTACGAGCAGTACTTC
TRBJ2-7	TRBV6-1	.	many	CASSEKKPRKQYF	TGTGCCAGCAGTGAAAAAAAACCCAGAAAGCAGTACTTC
TRBJ1-1	TRBV12-3/TRBV12-4	.	many	CASSLLTVGAFF	TGTGCCAGCAGTTTATTAACAGTGGGAGCTTTCTTT
TRBJ1-5	TRBV19	.	many	CASSIVLYQPQHF	TGTGCCAGTAGTATAGTACTGTATCAGCCCCAGCATTTT
TRBJ2-7	TRBV25-1	.	many	CASSDWGAGYEQYF	TGTGCCAGCAGTGATTGGGGGGCCGGGTACGAGCAGTACTTC
TRBJ1-3	TRBV7-6	.	many	CASSLVTATGNTIYF	TGTGCCAGCAGCTTAGTCACAGCAACAGGAAACACCATATATTTT
TRBJ1-3	TRBV5-4	.	many	CASSEKGNTIYF	TGTGCCAGCAGCGAAAAGGGAAACACCATATATTTT
TRBJ2-5	TRBV6-8	TRBD2	many	CASPQNDREVKETQYF	TGTGCCAGCCCTCAAAACGACCGGGAGGTTAAAGAGACCCAGTACTTC
TRBJ2-7	TRBV9	.	.	CASSANPGGGKVSYEQYF	TGTGCCAGCAGCGCGAACCCAGGGGGAGGTAAGGTCTCCTACGAGCAGTACTTC
TRBJ2-5	TRBV2	TRBD2	.	CASSSSLAGGLQETQYF	TGTGCCAGCAGTTCGAGCTTAGCGGGGGGGCTCCAAGAGACCCAGTACTTC
TRBJ2-5	TRBV14	.	.	CASSQVASWKTQYF	TGTGCCAGCAGCCAAGTCGCCAGCTGGAAGACCCAGTACTTC
TRBJ2-2	TRBV11-2	.	many	CASSVLDTGELFF	TGTGCCAGCAGCGTCCTTGACACCGGGGAGCTGTTTTTT
TRBJ1-3	TRBV11-2	TRBD1	.	CASSSIRQGTSGNTIYF	TGTGCCAGCAGCTCCATCCGACAGGGGACCTCTGGAAACACCATATATTTT
TRBJ2-5	TRBV11-2	.	many	CASSLESETQYF	TGTGCCAGCAGCTTAGAATCGGAGACCCAGTACTTC
TRBJ2-7	TRBV6-1	.	many	CASSLTGVEYF	TGTGCCAGCAGCTTGACCGGCGTGGAGTACTTC
TRBJ2-7	TRBV28	.	.	CAIDRQQGSYEQYF	TGTGCCATCGATCGACAGCAGGGGTCCTACGAGCAGTACTTC
TRBJ1-1	TRBV5-1	.	.	CASSFAGGREAFF	TGCGCCAGCAGCTTTGCGGGGGGAAGGGAAGCTTTCTTT
TRBJ2-3	TRBV18	TRBD2	.	CASSPTSGGNTDTQYF	TGTGCCAGCTCACCCACTAGCGGGGGAAACACAGATACGCAGTATTTT
TRBJ1-1	TRBV29-1	.	few	CSVEVGPGIASVGGGTEAFF	TGCAGCGTTGAAGTCGGGCCCGGCATCGCTTCCGTCGGGGGAGGAACTGAAGCTTTCTTT
TRBJ1-2	TRBV27	.	many	CASTLSAGGGYTF	TGTGCCAGCACCCTATCGGCGGGGGGGGGCTACACCTTC